The T cell receptor beta chain described here comes from a study of Ad26.COV2.S vaccination and SARS-CoV-2 variants. The table came from immunoSEQ multiplex PCR; TCRdb's copy has only in-frame clones and leaves some out. There are about 350,000 clones in the sample; around 89% occur only once, and approximately 5% lies in the top ten. Noted treatment: about 20 received Ad26.COV2.S at low or high dose, single or two shots; five or six received placebo; per-sample allocation not given. Following the first vaccine or placebo injection, samples were taken on day 63. The V end lost 0 bases, the J end lost 11 bases, and 12 bases lay between the germline ends. Per germline, CDR1 MRHNA and CDR2 SNTAGT. CDR3 size: 13 residues. The sample holds one count of this clone.

The chain employs TRBV6-4 and TRBJ2-3; a possible D gene is TRBD2 (6 bases). The source is a person between 18 and 65 years old who received the Ad26.COV2.S COVID-19 vaccine or a placebo. Source: peripheral blood, taken in a trial of Ad26.COV2.S vaccine versus placebo. DNA for the CDR3: TGTGCCAGCAGTGACTCGACAGCCGGGGGGCAGTATTTT. Translation gives CASSDSTAGGQYF.